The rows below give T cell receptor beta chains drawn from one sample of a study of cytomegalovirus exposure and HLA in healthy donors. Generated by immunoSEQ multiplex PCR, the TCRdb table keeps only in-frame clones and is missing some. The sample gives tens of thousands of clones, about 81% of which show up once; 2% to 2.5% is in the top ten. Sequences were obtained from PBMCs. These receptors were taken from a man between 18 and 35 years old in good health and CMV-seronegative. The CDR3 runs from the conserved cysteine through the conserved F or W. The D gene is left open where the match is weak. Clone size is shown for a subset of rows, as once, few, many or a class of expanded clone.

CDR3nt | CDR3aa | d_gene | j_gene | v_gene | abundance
TGCAGTGGTCGACAGGGAACCGCTGAAGCTTTCTTT | CSGRQGTAEAFF | TRBD1 | TRBJ1-1 | TRBV29-1 | NA
TGTGCCAGCAGCCGTAGCACTACGGGATACAATGAGCAGTTCTTC | CASSRSTTGYNEQFF | NA | TRBJ2-1 | TRBV11-3 | NA
TGTGCCAGCAGTTTAATATACGAGCAGTACTTC | CASSLIYEQYF | NA | TRBJ2-7 | TRBV28 | NA
TGTGCCAGCAGCCGACAGTTTGGTGGAACCTTC | CASSRQFGGTF | NA | TRBJ1-2 | TRBV5-6 | few
TGTGCCAGCACCGCGTCACCAGGGCCCTATGCTGAAGCTTTCTTT | CASTASPGPYAEAFF | NA | TRBJ1-1 | TRBV6-5 | NA
TGTGCCAGCAAGTTGACAGGGTTATACGAGCAGTACTTC | CASKLTGLYEQYF | TRBD1 | TRBJ2-7 | TRBV5-5 | few
TGTGCCAGCAGCGTAGACCATAACAAACAGGGTAGTAGCACAGATACGCAGTATTTT | CASSVDHNKQGSSTDTQYF | NA | TRBJ2-3 | TRBV9 | NA
TGTGCCTGGACGAAACAGGGCTTCTCTGGAAACACCATATATTTT | CAWTKQGFSGNTIYF | NA | TRBJ1-3 | TRBV30 | NA
TGCGCCAGCAGTCGGCCAGGCCACGCTAATCAGCCCCAGCATTTT | CASSRPGHANQPQHF | NA | TRBJ1-5 | TRBV23-1 | NA
TGTGCCAGCAGCCCGCGACAGGGCTTCTATAATTCACCCCTCCACTTT | CASSPRQGFYNSPLHF | TRBD1 | TRBJ1-6 | TRBV5-4 | NA
TGTGCCAGCAGCTTGACTAGCGGGAGGATCTACGAGCAGTACTTC | CASSLTSGRIYEQYF | TRBD2 | TRBJ2-7 | TRBV7-9 | NA
TGTGCCTGGAGGGACAAACCTAGCGGGATCTCCTACGAGCAGTACTTC | CAWRDKPSGISYEQYF | TRBD2 | TRBJ2-7 | TRBV30 | NA
TGTGCCAGCAGCTTCGACAGGGGCGGTTCCTACAATGAGCAGTTCTTC | CASSFDRGGSYNEQFF | TRBD1 | TRBJ2-1 | TRBV5-6 | NA
TGTGCCAGCAGTTATTCGGACAGGGGAAATGGCTACACCTTC | CASSYSDRGNGYTF | TRBD1 | TRBJ1-2 | TRBV6-6 | NA